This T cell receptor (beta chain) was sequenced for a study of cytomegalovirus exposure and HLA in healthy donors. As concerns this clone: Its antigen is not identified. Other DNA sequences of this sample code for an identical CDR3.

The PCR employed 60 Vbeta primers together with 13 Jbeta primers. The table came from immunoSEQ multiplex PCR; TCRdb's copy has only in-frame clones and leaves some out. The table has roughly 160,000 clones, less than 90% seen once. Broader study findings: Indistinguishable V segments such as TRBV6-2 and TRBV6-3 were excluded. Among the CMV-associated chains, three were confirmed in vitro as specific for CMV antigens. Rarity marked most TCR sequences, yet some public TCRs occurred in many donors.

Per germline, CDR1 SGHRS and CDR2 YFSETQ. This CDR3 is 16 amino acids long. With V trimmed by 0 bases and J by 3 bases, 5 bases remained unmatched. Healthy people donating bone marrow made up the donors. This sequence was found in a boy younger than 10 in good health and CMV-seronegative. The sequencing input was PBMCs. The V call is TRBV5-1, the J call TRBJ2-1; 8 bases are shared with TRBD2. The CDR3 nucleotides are TGCGCCAGCAGCTTGGGGGCGGGAGGAGGCTACAATGAGCAGTTCTTC. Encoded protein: CASSLGAGGGYNEQFF.